This T cell receptor beta chain was documented in a study of CD8 T cells in Susac syndrome. This clonotype was seen a single time. The germline gives CDR1 SEHNR, CDR2 FQNEAQ (reference sequence). V was shortened by 1 base and J by 5 bases, with 8 bases between the two germline ends. The CDR3 has 14 residues. Definite or probable Susac syndrome was diagnosed using recently defined diagnostic criteria. Random hexamers were used to reverse transcribe the RNA input (roughly 0.5 to 1 ug). Amplification of TCR beta CDR3 by immunoSEQ multiplex PCR spanned 54 Vbeta and 13 Jbeta. TCRdb redid the calling of the immunoSEQ multiplex PCR reads with MiXCR, one entry per CDR3 protein. The top ten clones hold approximately 0.15% of a sample with about 210,000 distinct CDR3 sequences, about 94% of them seen once.

The specimen was CD4+ T cells from PBMCs. V is TRBV7-9 and J is TRBJ1-4; D might be TRBD1 (6 bases). The sequence came from a human donor with Susac syndrome. CDR3 DNA sequence: TGTGCCAGCAGCTTAGGGACAGAGAATGAAAAACTGTTTTTT. Its protein is CASSLGTENEKLFF.